A selection of T cell receptor beta chains follows, all from one sample in a study of blood T cell repertoires in COVID-19. Sequenced by immunoSEQ multiplex PCR; TCRdb stores in-frame clones only, minus some. The sample includes 35,000 to 45,000 clones, roughly nine tenths seen only once; the top ten take roughly a fifth. Material for sequencing was peripheral blood. These TCRs come from a man in his sixties with acute or convalescent COVID-19. CDR3s include the opening cysteine and the closing phenylalanine or tryptophan. D genes are given only for firm matches. Only part of the rows carry a size: once, few, many, or a class if the clone is expanded.

TRBV12-5	few	TRBD1	TRBJ1-5	CASGLDRGQPQHF	TGTGCTAGTGGTTTGGACAGGGGTCAGCCCCAGCATTTT
TRBV7-2	.	.	TRBJ1-3	CASSLDGVSGNTIYF	TGTGCCAGCAGCTTAGACGGGGTCTCTGGAAACACCATATATTTT
TRBV7-9	.	TRBD2	TRBJ2-1	CASSHRTSREQFF	TGTGCCAGCAGTCACCGGACTAGTCGTGAGCAGTTCTTC
TRBV27	.	.	TRBJ1-1	CASQGTGRTEAFF	TGTGCCAGCCAAGGCACCGGGAGGACTGAAGCTTTCTTT
TRBV10-2	few	.	TRBJ1-3	CASSGGRGNTIYF	TGCGCCAGCAGTGGGGGCAGAGGAAACACCATATATTTT
TRBV5-6	.	.	TRBJ2-5	CASSLGAGPDGKTQYF	TGTGCCAGCAGCTTGGGGGCGGGACCGGACGGGAAGACCCAGTACTTC
TRBV29-1	.	TRBD2	TRBJ2-1	CSVDSGGVDNEQFF	TGCAGCGTTGATTCCGGGGGGGTCGACAATGAGCAGTTCTTC
TRBV2	.	TRBD2	TRBJ2-2	CASSATSGRGELFF	TGTGCCAGCAGTGCGACTAGCGGGAGGGGGGAGCTGTTTTTT
TRBV29-1	.	.	TRBJ2-1	CSVRDRDSYNEQFF	TGCAGCGTCAGAGACAGAGACTCCTACAATGAGCAGTTCTTC
TRBV19	.	.	TRBJ1-5	CASSRGGQPQHF	TGTGCCAGTAGTAGAGGGGGTCAGCCCCAGCATTTT
TRBV19	few	TRBD1	TRBJ1-1	CASSMGTGYNTEAFF	TGTGCCAGTAGTATGGGGACAGGGTATAACACTGAAGCTTTCTTT
TRBV2	.	.	TRBJ1-3	CASRFGGGGNTIYF	TGTGCCAGCAGGTTCGGGGGAGGTGGAAACACCATATATTTT
TRBV14	.	TRBD2	TRBJ2-4	CASSQRSGRENIQYF	TGTGCCAGCAGCCAACGTAGCGGGAGGGAAAACATTCAGTACTTC
TRBV5-5	.	.	TRBJ2-5	CASSLYKETQYF	TGTGCCAGCAGCTTGTACAAGGAGACCCAGTACTTC
TRBV5-4	.	.	TRBJ2-1	CASSESGPRGNEQFF	TGTGCCAGCAGCGAATCCGGGCCAAGAGGGAATGAGCAGTTCTTC
TRBV6-1	.	TRBD2	TRBJ2-3	CASSAAGGGETQYF	TGTGCCAGCAGTGCAGCGGGAGGGGGAGAGACGCAGTATTTT
TRBV19	.	TRBD2	TRBJ2-4	CASSTLAGIAKNIQYF	TGTGCCAGTAGTACCTTAGCGGGAATAGCCAAAAACATTCAGTACTTC
TRBV5-1	.	.	TRBJ2-5	CASSLGRAPETQYF	TGCGCCAGCAGCTTGGGCAGGGCCCCAGAGACCCAGTACTTC
TRBV24-1	.	.	TRBJ2-5	CATSDSKIYETQYF	TGTGCCACCAGTGATTCGAAGATCTACGAGACCCAGTACTTC
TRBV4-1	.	.	TRBJ2-7	CASSQGYGDFYEQYF	TGCGCCAGCAGCCAAGGTTACGGGGATTTCTACGAGCAGTACTTC
TRBV28	.	.	TRBJ2-5	CASRQGETQYF	TGTGCCAGCAGGCAGGGAGAGACCCAGTACTTC
TRBV19	.	.	TRBJ2-3	CASSPLSRRVDTQYF	TGTGCCAGTAGCCCCCTCTCCCGTCGGGTAGATACGCAGTATTTT
TRBV19	.	TRBD1	TRBJ1-5	CASSIWGTGGNQPQHF	TGTGCCAGTAGTATCTGGGGGACAGGGGGCAATCAGCCCCAGCATTTT
TRBV30	.	TRBD1	TRBJ1-6	CAWSVPTGGTSPLHF	TGTGCCTGGAGTGTACCCACAGGGGGTACTTCACCCCTCCACTTT
TRBV7-2	.	TRBD1	TRBJ2-7	CASSLARQGEQYF	TGTGCCAGCAGCTTAGCAAGACAGGGCGAGCAGTACTTC
TRBV7-6	.	.	TRBJ1-1	CASSLRPGPAGNTEAFF	TGTGCCAGCAGCTTACGGCCAGGGCCCGCAGGAAACACTGAAGCTTTCTTT
TRBV11-3	.	.	TRBJ1-2	CASSLRGYGYTF	TGTGCCAGCAGCTTACGGGGCTATGGCTACACCTTC
TRBV7-9	few	.	TRBJ1-4	CASSSRYSENEKLFF	TGTGCCAGCAGCTCGCGCTACTCCGAGAATGAAAAACTGTTTTTT
TRBV3-1/TRBV3-2	.	TRBD2	TRBJ2-3	CASSQGGTDTQYF	TGTGCCAGCAGCCAGGGGGGGACAGATACGCAGTATTTT
TRBV28	.	.	TRBJ2-5	CASERTGSKETQYF	TGTGCCAGCGAGCGGACCGGATCAAAAGAGACCCAGTACTTC
TRBV27	.	.	TRBJ2-1	CASSFTESEQFF	TGTGCCAGCAGTTTTACGGAGTCTGAGCAGTTCTTC
TRBV4-3	.	TRBD1	TRBJ1-2	CASSQDGTAYGYTF	TGCGCCAGCAGCCAAGATGGGACAGCCTATGGCTACACCTTC
TRBV5-1	.	.	TRBJ1-6	CASSLANNSPLHF	TGCGCCAGCAGCTTGGCCAATAATTCACCCCTCCACTTT
TRBV5-1	.	TRBD1	TRBJ1-2	CASSGGQRDGYTF	TGCGCCAGCAGCGGGGGACAGCGGGATGGCTACACCTTC
TRBV6-1	once	TRBD1	TRBJ2-2	CASSELQGNSGELFF	TGTGCCAGCAGTGAACTACAGGGGAACTCCGGGGAGCTGTTTTTT
TRBV12-5	.	.	TRBJ2-3	CASGLGLTRSGRDTQYF	TGTGCTAGTGGTTTGGGCCTGACTAGGTCCGGGAGAGATACGCAGTATTTT
TRBV25-1	.	TRBD1	TRBJ1-6	CASMTGDTNNSPLHF	TGTGCCAGCATGACAGGGGATACTAATAATTCACCCCTCCACTTT
TRBV5-1	.	TRBD1	TRBJ2-7	CASSSGQGDKQYF	TGCGCCAGCAGCTCCGGACAGGGTGACAAGCAGTACTTC
TRBV29-1	.	.	TRBJ1-5	CSVEDPNQPQHF	TGCAGCGTTGAAGACCCGAATCAGCCCCAGCATTTT
TRBV27	.	TRBD2	TRBJ2-1	CASSPAGGSSYNEQFF	TGTGCCAGCAGTCCCGCCGGGGGGAGCTCCTACAATGAGCAGTTCTTC
TRBV2	.	.	TRBJ1-5	CASSTTRGPQHF	TGTGCCAGCTCGACGACTAGGGGCCCCCAGCATTTT
TRBV5-1	.	.	TRBJ1-2	CASSLEAGLYGYTF	TGCGCCAGCAGCTTGGAGGCGGGTCTCTATGGCTACACCTTC
TRBV7-9	.	TRBD1	TRBJ1-5	CASSLTGGANQPQHF	TGTGCCAGCAGCTTAACAGGGGGAGCCAATCAGCCCCAGCATTTT
TRBV11-2	once	.	TRBJ2-2	CASSLGPLGERELFF	TGTGCCAGCAGCTTGGGGCCTCTGGGCGAGAGGGAGCTGTTTTTT
TRBV9	.	.	TRBJ2-3	CASSYYYTDTQYF	TGTGCCAGCAGCTATTATTACACAGATACGCAGTATTTT
TRBV3-1/TRBV3-2	.	.	TRBJ2-5	CASSQSEGQETQYF	TGTGCCAGCAGCCAAAGTGAGGGCCAAGAGACCCAGTACTTC
TRBV11-2	.	TRBD2	TRBJ2-5	CASSRTGRVLETQYF	TGTGCCAGCAGCCGCACTGGGAGGGTCTTAGAGACCCAGTACTTC
TRBV19	.	.	TRBJ2-3	CASSETLAPATDTQYF	TGTGCCAGTAGTGAAACACTAGCTCCGGCCACAGATACGCAGTATTTT
TRBV29-1	once	.	TRBJ2-7	CSVETSYEQYF	TGCAGCGTTGAGACTAGCTACGAGCAGTACTTC
TRBV19	.	TRBD1	TRBJ1-2	CASSIRGGDRTNYGYTF	TGTGCCAGTAGTATAAGGGGAGGGGACAGGACTAACTATGGCTACACCTTC
TRBV5-4	once	TRBD1	TRBJ2-1	CASSFDRGSYNEQFF	TGTGCCAGCAGCTTCGACAGGGGCTCCTACAATGAGCAGTTCTTC